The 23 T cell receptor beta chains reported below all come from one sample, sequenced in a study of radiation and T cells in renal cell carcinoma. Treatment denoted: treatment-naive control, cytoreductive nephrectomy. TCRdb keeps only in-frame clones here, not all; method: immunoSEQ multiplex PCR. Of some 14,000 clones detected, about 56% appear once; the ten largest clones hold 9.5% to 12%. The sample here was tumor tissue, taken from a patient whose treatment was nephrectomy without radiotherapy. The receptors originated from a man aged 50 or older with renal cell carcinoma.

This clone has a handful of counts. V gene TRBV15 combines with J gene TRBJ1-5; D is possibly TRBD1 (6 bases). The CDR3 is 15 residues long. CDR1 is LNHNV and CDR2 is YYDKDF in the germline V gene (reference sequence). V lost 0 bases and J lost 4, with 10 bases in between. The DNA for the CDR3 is TGTGCCACCAGCAGAGAGGGGGGCCTGAATCAGCCCCAGCATTTT. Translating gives CATSREGGLNQPQHF.

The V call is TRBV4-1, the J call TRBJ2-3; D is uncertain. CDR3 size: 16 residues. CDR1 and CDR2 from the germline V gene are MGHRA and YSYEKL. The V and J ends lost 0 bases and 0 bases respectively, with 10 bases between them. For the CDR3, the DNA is TGCGCCAGCAGCCAAGAGTCTGCGGTGAGCACAGATACGCAGTATTTT. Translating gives CASSQESAVSTDTQYF.

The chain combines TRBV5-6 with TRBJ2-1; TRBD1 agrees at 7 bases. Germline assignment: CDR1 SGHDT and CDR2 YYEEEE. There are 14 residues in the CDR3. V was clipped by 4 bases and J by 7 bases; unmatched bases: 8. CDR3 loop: CASSPWTGLNEQFF. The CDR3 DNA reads TGTGCCAGCAGCCCGTGGACAGGCTTGAATGAGCAGTTCTTC.

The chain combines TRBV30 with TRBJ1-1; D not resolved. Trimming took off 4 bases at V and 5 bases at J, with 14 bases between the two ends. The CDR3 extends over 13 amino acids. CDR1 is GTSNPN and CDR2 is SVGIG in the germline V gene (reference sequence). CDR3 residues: CAWISDQVTEAFF. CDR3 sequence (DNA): TGTGCCTGGATCTCGGACCAGGTAACTGAAGCTTTCTTT.

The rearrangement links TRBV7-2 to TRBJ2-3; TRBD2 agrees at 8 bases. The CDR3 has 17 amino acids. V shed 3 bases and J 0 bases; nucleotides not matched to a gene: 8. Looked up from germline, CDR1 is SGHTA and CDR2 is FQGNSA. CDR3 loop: CASSLSPLAASTDTQYF. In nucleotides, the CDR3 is TGTGCCAGCAGCTTGTCCCCACTAGCGGCTAGCACAGATACGCAGTATTTT.

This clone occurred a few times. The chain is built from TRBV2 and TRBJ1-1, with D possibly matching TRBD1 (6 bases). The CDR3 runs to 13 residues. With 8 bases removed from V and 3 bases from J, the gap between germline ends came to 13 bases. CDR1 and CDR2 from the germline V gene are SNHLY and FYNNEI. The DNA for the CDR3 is TGTGCCAGCTTCCGGGGGGCGTACACTGAAGCTTTCTTT. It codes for CASFRGAYTEAFF.

The DNA for the CDR3 is TGTGCCAGCTCACTCTCTGGGACAGGGGAAAATCAGCCCCAGCATTTT. This gives the protein CASSLSGTGENQPQHF. This sequence joins TRBV18 and TRBJ1-5; 10 bases match TRBD1. V lost 4 bases and J lost 4; bases outside the gene matches: 7. CDR3 length equals 16 residues. The V gene's germline CDR1 is KGHSH and CDR2 LQKENI.

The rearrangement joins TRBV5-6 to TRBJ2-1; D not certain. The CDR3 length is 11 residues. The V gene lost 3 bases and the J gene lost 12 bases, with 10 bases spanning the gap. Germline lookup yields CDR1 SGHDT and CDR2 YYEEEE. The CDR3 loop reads CASSWGPGQFF. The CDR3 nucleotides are TGTGCCAGCAGCTGGGGTCCGGGGCAGTTCTTC.

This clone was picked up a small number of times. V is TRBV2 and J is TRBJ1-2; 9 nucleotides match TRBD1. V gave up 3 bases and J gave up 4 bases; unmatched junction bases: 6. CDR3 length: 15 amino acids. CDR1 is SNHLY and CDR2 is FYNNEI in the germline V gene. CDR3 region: CASSDPTGGGYGYTF. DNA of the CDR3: TGTGCCAGCAGTGACCCGACAGGGGGGGGCTATGGCTACACCTTC.

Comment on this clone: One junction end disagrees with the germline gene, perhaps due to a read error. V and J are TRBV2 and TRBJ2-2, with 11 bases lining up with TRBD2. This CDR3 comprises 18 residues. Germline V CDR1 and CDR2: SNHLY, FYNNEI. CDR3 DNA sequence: TGTGCCAGCAGCGAAGTTCGTATAGCGGGGGGGGCCACCGGGGAGCTGTTTTTT. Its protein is CASSEVRIAGGATGELFF.

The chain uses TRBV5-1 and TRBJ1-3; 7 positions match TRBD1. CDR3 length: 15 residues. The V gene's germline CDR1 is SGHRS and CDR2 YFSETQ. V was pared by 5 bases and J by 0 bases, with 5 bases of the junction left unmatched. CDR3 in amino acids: CASSWDRNSGNTIYF. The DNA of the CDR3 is TGCGCCAGCAGTTGGGACAGAAACTCTGGAAACACCATATATTTT.

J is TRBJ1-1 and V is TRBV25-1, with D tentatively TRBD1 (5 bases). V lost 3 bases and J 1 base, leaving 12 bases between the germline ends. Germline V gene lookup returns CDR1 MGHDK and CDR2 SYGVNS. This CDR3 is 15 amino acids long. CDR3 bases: TGTGCCAGCAGTGATTGGACAACTAAGAACACTGAAGCTTTCTTT. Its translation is CASSDWTTKNTEAFF.

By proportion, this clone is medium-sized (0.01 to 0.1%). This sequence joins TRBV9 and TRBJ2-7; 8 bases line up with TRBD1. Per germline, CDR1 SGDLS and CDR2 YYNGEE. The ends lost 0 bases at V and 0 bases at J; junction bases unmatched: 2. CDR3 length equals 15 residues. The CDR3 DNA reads TGTGCCAGCAGCGTAGGAGGGACAGGCTCCTACGAGCAGTACTTC. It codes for CASSVGGTGSYEQYF. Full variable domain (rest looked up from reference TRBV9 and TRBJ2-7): DSGVTQTPKHLITATGQRVTLRCSPRSGDLSVYWYQQSLDQGLQFLIQYYNGEERAKGNILERFSAQQFPDLHSELNLSSLELGDSALYFCASSVGGTGSYEQYFGPGTRLTVT.

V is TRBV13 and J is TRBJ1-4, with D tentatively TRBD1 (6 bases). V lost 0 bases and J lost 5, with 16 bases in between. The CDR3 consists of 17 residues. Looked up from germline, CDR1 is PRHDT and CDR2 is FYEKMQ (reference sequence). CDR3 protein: CASSLGLGGPGNEKLFF. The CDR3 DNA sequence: TGTGCCAGCAGCTTAGGCCTCGGGGGGCCGGGAAATGAAAAACTGTTTTTT.

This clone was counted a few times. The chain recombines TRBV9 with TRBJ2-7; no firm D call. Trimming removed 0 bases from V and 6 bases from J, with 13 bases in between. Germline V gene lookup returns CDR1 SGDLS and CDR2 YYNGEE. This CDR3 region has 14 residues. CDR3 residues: CASSVGSQPIEQYF. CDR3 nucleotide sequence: TGTGCCAGCAGCGTAGGTTCCCAGCCTATCGAGCAGTACTTC. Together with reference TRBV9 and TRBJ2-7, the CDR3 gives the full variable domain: DSGVTQTPKHLITATGQRVTLRCSPRSGDLSVYWYQQSLDQGLQFLIQYYNGEERAKGNILERFSAQQFPDLHSELNLSSLELGDSALYFCASSVGSQPIEQYFGPGTRLTVT.

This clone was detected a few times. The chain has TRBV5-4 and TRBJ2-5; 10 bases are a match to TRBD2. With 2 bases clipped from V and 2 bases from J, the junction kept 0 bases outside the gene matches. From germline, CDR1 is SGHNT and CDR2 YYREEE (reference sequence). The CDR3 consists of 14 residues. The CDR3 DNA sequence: TGTGCCAGCAGCTTAGCGGGGGGGCAAGAGACCCAGTACTTC. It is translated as CASSLAGGQETQYF.

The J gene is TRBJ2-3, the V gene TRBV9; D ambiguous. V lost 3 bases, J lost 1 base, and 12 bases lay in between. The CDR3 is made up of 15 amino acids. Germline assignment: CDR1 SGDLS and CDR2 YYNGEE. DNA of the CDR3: TGTGCCAGCAGCGAATCACGGTCGGGCACAGATACGCAGTATTTT. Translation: CASSESRSGTDTQYF.

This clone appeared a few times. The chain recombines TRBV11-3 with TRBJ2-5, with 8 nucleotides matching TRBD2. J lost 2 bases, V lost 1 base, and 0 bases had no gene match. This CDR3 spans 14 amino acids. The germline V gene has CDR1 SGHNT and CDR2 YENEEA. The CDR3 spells CASSLAGGQETQYF. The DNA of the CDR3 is TGTGCCAGCAGCTTAGCGGGGGGGCAAGAGACCCAGTACTTC.

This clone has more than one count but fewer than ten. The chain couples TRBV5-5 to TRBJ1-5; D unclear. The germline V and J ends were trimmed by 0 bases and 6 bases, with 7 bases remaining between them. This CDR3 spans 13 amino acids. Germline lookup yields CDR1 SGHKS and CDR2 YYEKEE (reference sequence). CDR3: CASSLDVRQPQHF. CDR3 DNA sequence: TGTGCCAGCAGCTTGGACGTTCGTCAGCCCCAGCATTTT. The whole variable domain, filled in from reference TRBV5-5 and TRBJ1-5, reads DAGVTQSPTHLIKTRGQQVTLRCSPISGHKSVSWYQQVLGQGPQFIFQYYEKEERGRGNFPDRFSARQFPNYSSELNVNALLLGDSALYLCASSLDVRQPQHFGDGTRLSIL.

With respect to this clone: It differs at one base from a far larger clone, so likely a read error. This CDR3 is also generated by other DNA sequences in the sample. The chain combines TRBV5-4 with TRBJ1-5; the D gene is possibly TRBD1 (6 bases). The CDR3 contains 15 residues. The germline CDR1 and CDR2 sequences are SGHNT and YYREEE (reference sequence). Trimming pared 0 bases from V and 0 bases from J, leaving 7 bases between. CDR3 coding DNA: TGTGCCAGCAGCTTGGGGGGGCTTAGCAATCAGCCCCAGCATTTT. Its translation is CASSLGGLSNQPQHF.

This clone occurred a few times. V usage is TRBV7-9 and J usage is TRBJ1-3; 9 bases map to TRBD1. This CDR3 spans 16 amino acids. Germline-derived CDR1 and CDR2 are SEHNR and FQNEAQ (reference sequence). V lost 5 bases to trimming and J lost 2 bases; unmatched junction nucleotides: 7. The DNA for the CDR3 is TGTGCCAGCAGCCGATGGGACAGGGTAGCTGGAAACACCATATATTTT. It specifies CASSRWDRVAGNTIYF. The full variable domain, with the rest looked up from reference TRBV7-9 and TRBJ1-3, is DTGVSQNPRHKITKRGQNVTFRCDPISEHNRLYWYRQTLGQGPEFLTYFQNEAQLEKSRLLSDRFSAERPKGSFSTLEIQRTEQGDSAMYLCASSRWDRVAGNTIYFGEGSWLTVV.

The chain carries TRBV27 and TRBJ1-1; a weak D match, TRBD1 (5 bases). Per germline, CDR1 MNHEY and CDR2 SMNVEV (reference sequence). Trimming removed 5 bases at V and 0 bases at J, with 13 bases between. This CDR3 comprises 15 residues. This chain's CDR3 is CASSNQGLMNTEAFF. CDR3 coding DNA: TGTGCCAGCAGTAACCAGGGACTCATGAACACTGAAGCTTTCTTT.

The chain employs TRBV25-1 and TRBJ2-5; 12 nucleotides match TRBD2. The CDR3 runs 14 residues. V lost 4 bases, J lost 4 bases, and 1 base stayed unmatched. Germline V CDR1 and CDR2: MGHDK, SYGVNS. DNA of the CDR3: TGTGCCAGCAGTGGACTAGCGGGAGTAGAGACCCAGTACTTC. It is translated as CASSGLAGVETQYF. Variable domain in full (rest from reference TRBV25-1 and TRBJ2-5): EADIYQTPRYLVIGTGKKITLECSQTMGHDKMYWYQQDPGMELHLIHYSYGVNSTEKGDLSSESTVSRIRTEHFPLTLESARPSHTSQYLCASSGLAGVETQYFGPGTRLLVL.